This T cell receptor beta chain originates from a study of tumor and adjacent non-tumor tissue in lung cancer. TCRbeta libraries were built with three rounds of nested PCR, modified from ARM-PCR. Each CDR3 protein is one row after TCRdb ran MiXCR on the multiplex PCR reads. The table includes some 73,000 distinct CDR3 sequences, around 80% detected once. RNA was extracted from bulk tissue without any cell sorting. This non-tumor lung sample came from over 3 cm beyond the tumor edge. Worth noting for this clonotype: One end of the junction is discordant with germline, which a read error may explain.

Specimen: distant non-tumor lung tissue. This clonotype was obtained from a man aged 55 to 70 with non-small cell lung cancer.

The CDR3, as DNA: TGTAGCGTTGCAGTAGGGCCGGACATTGAAGCTTTCTTT. Protein product: CSVAVGPDIEAFF. The chain combines TRBV29-1 with TRBJ1-1; TRBD1 might be the D (5 bases). Germline values: CDR1 SQVTM, CDR2 ANQGSEA. The CDR3 is made up of 13 amino acids.